A selection of T cell receptor beta chains follows, all from one sample in a study of blood T cell repertoires in COVID-19. Produced via immunoSEQ multiplex PCR; TCRdb's table is partial and in-frame only. The table includes under 250,000 clones, around 88% detected once. The sequencing input was peripheral blood. These receptors came from a man aged 40-55 years with active or convalescent COVID-19. Each CDR3 is given with its conserved first and last residue. D genes are given only for firm matches. Clone size appears in some rows only: once, few, many, or a class for an expanded clone.

V gene	clone size	J gene	D gene	CDR3 protein	CDR3 DNA
TRBV7-9	once	TRBJ1-1	TRBD1	CAARPTGGLEAFF	TGTGCCGCCCGACCTACAGGGGGCCTTGAAGCTTTCTTT
TRBV2	-	TRBJ1-4	-	CASKGSDGGGEKLFF	TGTGCCAGCAAGGGGTCCGACGGGGGGGGTGAAAAACTGTTTTTT
TRBV7-9	-	TRBJ1-1	-	CASSQAQGLNTEAFF	TGTGCCAGCAGCCAAGCTCAGGGCTTGAACACTGAAGCTTTCTTT
TRBV9	-	TRBJ2-7	-	CASSPMGQGVTYEQYF	TGTGCCAGCAGCCCGATGGGGCAGGGTGTGACCTACGAGCAGTACTTC
TRBV9	few	TRBJ2-7	TRBD2	CASSVATSGYEQYF	TGTGCCAGCAGCGTAGCTACTAGCGGATACGAGCAGTACTTC
TRBV30	-	TRBJ1-1	-	CAFKRGLGNTEAFF	TGTGCCTTCAAAAGGGGCTTGGGGAACACTGAAGCTTTCTTT
TRBV7-9	-	TRBJ1-6	TRBD1	CASSAGQGGHSPLHF	TGTGCCAGCAGCGCCGGACAGGGGGGACATTCACCCCTCCACTTT
TRBV27	few	TRBJ1-2	-	CASSFQGGYGYTF	TGTGCCAGCAGTTTTCAGGGTGGCTATGGCTACACCTTC
TRBV7-2	few	TRBJ1-3	-	CASSFHLGLGNTIYF	TGTGCCAGCAGCTTTCACCTGGGCTTGGGAAACACCATATATTTT
TRBV10-3	once	TRBJ1-2	-	CAISGTDSYGYTF	TGTGCCATCAGTGGGACGGACAGCTATGGCTACACCTTC
TRBV4-2	-	TRBJ2-4	-	CASSQRGGENIQYF	TGTGCCAGCAGCCAGAGAGGGGGAGAAAACATTCAGTACTTC
TRBV6-4	-	TRBJ1-2	-	CASRGGAENNYGYTF	TGTGCCAGCCGAGGCGGGGCAGAAAATAACTATGGCTACACCTTC
TRBV12-1	-	TRBJ1-6	-	CASSITGGPSPLHF	TGTGCCAGCAGCATCACAGGGGGCCCTTCACCCCTCCACTTT
TRBV6-6	once	TRBJ1-5	TRBD1	CASSYRTGDSNQPQHF	TGTGCCAGCAGTTACCGGACAGGGGATAGCAATCAGCCCCAGCATTTT
TRBV6-1	-	TRBJ1-1	-	CASSVAGKALDTEAFF	TGTGCCAGCAGTGTGGCAGGGAAAGCGTTGGACACTGAAGCTTTCTTT
TRBV30	-	TRBJ2-3	-	CAWSVGGGRSTDTQYF	TGTGCCTGGAGTGTAGGGGGGGGCCGCAGCACAGATACGCAGTATTTT
TRBV10-1	-	TRBJ2-3	TRBD2	CASSASGELFMGGTDTQYF	TGCGCCAGCAGTGCTAGCGGGGAGTTGTTTATGGGTGGCACAGATACGCAGTATTTT
TRBV28	few	TRBJ1-1	-	CASSWSGLNTEAFF	TGTGCCAGCAGTTGGTCCGGGTTGAACACTGAAGCTTTCTTT
TRBV6-2/TRBV6-3	few	TRBJ2-6	TRBD1	CASSYRQGAGANVLTF	TGTGCCAGCAGTTACCGTCAGGGGGCTGGGGCCAACGTCCTGACTTTC
TRBV7-8	-	TRBJ1-2	TRBD1	CASSLATGGASGYTF	TGTGCCAGCAGCTTAGCGACAGGGGGCGCTTCTGGCTACACCTTC
TRBV6-5	-	TRBJ1-4	TRBD1	CASSKTGGKGEKLFF	TGTGCCAGCAGTAAAACAGGGGGGAAAGGGGAAAAACTGTTTTTT
TRBV5-1	-	TRBJ1-2	-	CASSLFQTGPTTNYGYTF	TGCGCCAGCAGCTTGTTCCAGACAGGCCCTACCACTAACTATGGCTACACCTTC
TRBV24-1	-	TRBJ1-4	TRBD1	CATSAPGTGNEKLFF	TGTGCCACCAGTGCCCCCGGGACAGGGAATGAAAAACTGTTTTTT
TRBV5-1	-	TRBJ2-5	-	CASSRGTHQETQYF	TGCGCCAGCAGCCGAGGGACACACCAAGAGACCCAGTACTTC
TRBV11-2	-	TRBJ1-2	-	CASSLEVYGMSGYTF	TGTGCCAGCAGCTTAGAGGTATACGGTATGAGTGGCTACACCTTC
TRBV14	-	TRBJ1-2	TRBD1	CASSPRTGMNGYTF	TGTGCCAGCAGCCCCCGGACAGGGATGAATGGCTACACCTTC
TRBV11-3	-	TRBJ1-1	-	CASSFSRAGTEAFF	TGTGCCAGCAGCTTCTCACGGGCGGGCACTGAAGCTTTCTTT